This note documents a single T cell receptor beta chain sequence. The sample originates from a study of cytomegalovirus exposure and HLA in healthy donors. 13 Jbeta primers and 60 Vbeta primers were used for the PCR. Libraries were prepared by immunoSEQ multiplex PCR; TCRdb keeps only in-frame clonotypes and omits some of them. The table lists about 160,000 clones, 70% to 90% of them singletons. The TCR sequence derives from a man younger than 35 in good health and CMV-seropositive. Source material: PBMCs.

CDR3 nucleotides: TGCGCCAGCACCCCTGACAGGGGGCAGAACACCGGGGAGCTGTTTTTT. Its translation is CASTPDRGQNTGELFF. J is TRBJ2-2 and V is TRBV5-1; 10 nucleotides agree with TRBD1. Germline V lookup: CDR1 SGHRS, CDR2 YFSETQ. The CDR3 length is 16 residues. The V gene end was trimmed by 6 bases and the J gene end by 1 base; junction bases not matched to a gene: 6.